These T cell receptor beta chains were read from a single sample in a study of shared clonotypes between healthy human individuals. TCRdb's copy holds only in-frame clones and misses some; the assay was immunoSEQ multiplex PCR. The sample yields about 2 million clones, roughly 95% seen once. Material for sequencing was naive CD8+ T cells sorted from blood. The receptors stem from a man aged 18 to 35 in good health. Each CDR3 is given with its conserved first and last residue. Each record gives: V gene, J gene, D gene, clone size, CDR3 DNA, CDR3 protein. A D gene is named only where the DNA matches it firmly. Only part of the rows carry a size: once, few, many, or a class if the clone is expanded.

V gene: TRBV6-1; J gene: TRBJ2-5; D gene: TRBD2; clone size: -; CDR3 DNA: TGTGCCAGCAGTGAGTGGATGGGGGAGGGACAAGAGACCCAGTACTTC; CDR3 protein: CASSEWMGEGQETQYF
V gene: TRBV10-1; J gene: TRBJ2-7; D gene: -; clone size: -; CDR3 DNA: TGCGCCAGCAGTGCGGGCGCGTACGAGCAGTACTTC; CDR3 protein: CASSAGAYEQYF
V gene: TRBV2; J gene: TRBJ2-7; D gene: -; clone size: -; CDR3 DNA: TGTGCCAGCAGTGGACTAGTATCCCACGAGCAGTACTTC; CDR3 protein: CASSGLVSHEQYF
V gene: TRBV29-1; J gene: TRBJ2-1; D gene: TRBD1; clone size: -; CDR3 DNA: TGCAGCGTTGTTAGGACAGGGGTCTTGGATGAGCAGTTCTTC; CDR3 protein: CSVVRTGVLDEQFF
V gene: TRBV18; J gene: TRBJ2-5; D gene: -; clone size: -; CDR3 DNA: TGTGCCAGCTCACCACCGCCACGAGGAGAGACCCAGTACTTC; CDR3 protein: CASSPPPRGETQYF
V gene: TRBV4-1; J gene: TRBJ1-2; D gene: -; clone size: -; CDR3 DNA: TGCGCCAGCAGCCAAGATCCGGGTGATGGCTACACCTTC; CDR3 protein: CASSQDPGDGYTF
V gene: TRBV2; J gene: TRBJ2-2; D gene: -; clone size: once; CDR3 DNA: TGTGCCAGCCTTACTAGTGGGCTCACCGGGGAGCTGTTTTTT; CDR3 protein: CASLTSGLTGELFF
V gene: TRBV4-1; J gene: TRBJ1-2; D gene: -; clone size: -; CDR3 DNA: TGCGCCAGCAGCCAAGATGGGGGCGTCTATGGCTACACCTTC; CDR3 protein: CASSQDGGVYGYTF
V gene: TRBV11-2; J gene: TRBJ2-1; D gene: -; clone size: -; CDR3 DNA: TGTGCCAGCAGCTTTACGACTTACAATGAGCAGTTCTTC; CDR3 protein: CASSFTTYNEQFF
V gene: TRBV28; J gene: TRBJ2-7; D gene: TRBD2; clone size: -; CDR3 DNA: TGTGCCAGCAGTCCCTTTATAAGCGGGACCTCCTACGAGCAGTACTTC; CDR3 protein: CASSPFISGTSYEQYF
V gene: TRBV6-1; J gene: TRBJ2-7; D gene: TRBD2; clone size: once; CDR3 DNA: TGTGCCAGCAGTGAGGGACTAGCGGGAGGCTCCTACGAGCAGTACTTC; CDR3 protein: CASSEGLAGGSYEQYF
V gene: TRBV5-6; J gene: TRBJ1-3; D gene: -; clone size: -; CDR3 DNA: TGTGCCAGCAGCTTGGCAGGCAGCTCTGGAAACACCATATATTTT; CDR3 protein: CASSLAGSSGNTIYF
V gene: TRBV28; J gene: TRBJ2-5; D gene: TRBD1; clone size: -; CDR3 DNA: TGTGCCAGCAGCCTCTTTACAGGGGGAGAGACCCAGTACTTC; CDR3 protein: CASSLFTGGETQYF
V gene: TRBV6-6; J gene: TRBJ1-2; D gene: -; clone size: -; CDR3 DNA: TGTGCCAGCAGTTACTCGGCAGGGACGGAAGATGGCTACACCTTC; CDR3 protein: CASSYSAGTEDGYTF
V gene: TRBV28; J gene: TRBJ2-4; D gene: -; clone size: -; CDR3 DNA: TGTGCCAGCAGTTTTGGGGGCCCATTAGCCAAAAACATTCAGTACTTC; CDR3 protein: CASSFGGPLAKNIQYF
V gene: TRBV2; J gene: TRBJ1-1; D gene: -; clone size: -; CDR3 DNA: TGTGCCAGAGCGTCGAACACTGAAGCTTTCTTT; CDR3 protein: CARASNTEAFF
V gene: TRBV27; J gene: TRBJ2-6; D gene: -; clone size: -; CDR3 DNA: TGTGCCAGCAGTTTCAACCTAGTAGAGGGGCCTGGGGCCAACGTCCTGACTTTC; CDR3 protein: CASSFNLVEGPGANVLTF
V gene: TRBV19; J gene: TRBJ1-2; D gene: -; clone size: -; CDR3 DNA: TGTGCCAGTAGTATTGGGAGGTGGTATGGCTACACCTTC; CDR3 protein: CASSIGRWYGYTF
V gene: TRBV9; J gene: TRBJ2-7; D gene: -; clone size: -; CDR3 DNA: TGTGCCAGCAGCACAAGTGCGGGGGAGCAGTACTTC; CDR3 protein: CASSTSAGEQYF
V gene: TRBV11-2; J gene: TRBJ2-1; D gene: TRBD2; clone size: -; CDR3 DNA: TGTGCCAGCAGCTTAGAGGGCCTAGCGGGGTACAATGAGCAGTTCTTC; CDR3 protein: CASSLEGLAGYNEQFF
V gene: TRBV6-1; J gene: TRBJ1-2; D gene: -; clone size: -; CDR3 DNA: TGTGCCAGCTGGATGAGGGATAACTATGGCTACACCTTC; CDR3 protein: CASWMRDNYGYTF
V gene: TRBV4-1; J gene: TRBJ1-2; D gene: -; clone size: -; CDR3 DNA: TGCGCCAGCAGCCGAGAGACCTCTCTGGCGGCCCTTAGTGGCTACACCTTC; CDR3 protein: CASSRETSLAALSGYTF
V gene: TRBV4-3; J gene: TRBJ2-7; D gene: TRBD2; clone size: -; CDR3 DNA: TGCGCCAGCAGCCAAGACCATACTAGCGGATACGAGCAGTACTTC; CDR3 protein: CASSQDHTSGYEQYF
V gene: TRBV6-5; J gene: TRBJ1-1; D gene: -; clone size: -; CDR3 DNA: TGTGCCACCAGACTTCACGTCCAGAACACTGAAGCTTTCTTT; CDR3 protein: CATRLHVQNTEAFF
V gene: TRBV6-5; J gene: TRBJ1-2; D gene: TRBD1; clone size: -; CDR3 DNA: TGTGCCAGCAGGCCCCAGACAGGGTCCTATGGCTACACCTTC; CDR3 protein: CASRPQTGSYGYTF
V gene: TRBV27; J gene: TRBJ2-3; D gene: -; clone size: -; CDR3 DNA: TGTGCCAGCAGTCTCTCGGGCGGTAGCACAGATACGCAGTATTTT; CDR3 protein: CASSLSGGSTDTQYF
V gene: TRBV19; J gene: TRBJ2-1; D gene: TRBD2; clone size: once; CDR3 DNA: TGTGCCAGTAGCCCCGGGGGGGCCAATGAGCAGTTCTTC; CDR3 protein: CASSPGGANEQFF
V gene: TRBV10-2; J gene: TRBJ2-7; D gene: TRBD1; clone size: -; CDR3 DNA: TGCGCCAGCCGGGACAGCTCCTACGAGCAGTACTTC; CDR3 protein: CASRDSSYEQYF
V gene: TRBV15; J gene: TRBJ2-5; D gene: TRBD1; clone size: -; CDR3 DNA: TGTGCCACCAGCGGGACAGGGAGAGAGACCCAGTACTTC; CDR3 protein: CATSGTGRETQYF
V gene: TRBV7-9; J gene: TRBJ1-5; D gene: -; clone size: -; CDR3 DNA: TGTGCCAGCAGCCCCATTTCCTTGCATCAGCCCCAGCATTTT; CDR3 protein: CASSPISLHQPQHF
V gene: TRBV4-1; J gene: TRBJ1-1; D gene: TRBD1; clone size: -; CDR3 DNA: TGCGCCAGCAGCCCGAGACAGGGCGTAGAAGCTTTCTTT; CDR3 protein: CASSPRQGVEAFF
V gene: TRBV5-6; J gene: TRBJ1-3; D gene: -; clone size: -; CDR3 DNA: TGTGCCAGCAGCCCACCGGCCGGAAACACCATATATTTT; CDR3 protein: CASSPPAGNTIYF
V gene: TRBV11-2; J gene: TRBJ1-1; D gene: -; clone size: once; CDR3 DNA: TGTGCCAGCAGCTTAGAATCCGAACCTTTCTTT; CDR3 protein: CASSLESEPFF
V gene: TRBV6-5; J gene: TRBJ2-3; D gene: TRBD2; clone size: -; CDR3 DNA: TGTGCCAGCAGTAGCCGGGGGGGATGGGCAGATACGCAGTATTTT; CDR3 protein: CASSSRGGWADTQYF
V gene: TRBV5-1; J gene: TRBJ2-5; D gene: -; clone size: -; CDR3 DNA: TGCGCCAGCACGATTTACTCGTGGGGGGTAACGGAGACCCAGTACTTC; CDR3 protein: CASTIYSWGVTETQYF
V gene: TRBV4-3; J gene: TRBJ2-3; D gene: TRBD2; clone size: -; CDR3 DNA: TGCGCCAGCAGCCAAGGTACACGGGAGGGCCAAAATACGCAGTATTTT; CDR3 protein: CASSQGTREGQNTQYF
V gene: TRBV27; J gene: TRBJ2-7; D gene: -; clone size: -; CDR3 DNA: TGTGCCAGCAGTTTCGGGGTCTCCTACGAGCAGTACTTC; CDR3 protein: CASSFGVSYEQYF
V gene: TRBV27; J gene: TRBJ1-4; D gene: TRBD1; clone size: -; CDR3 DNA: TGTGCCAGCAGTTCCCTGGGGACAGATGAAAAACTGTTTTTT; CDR3 protein: CASSSLGTDEKLFF
V gene: TRBV19; J gene: TRBJ2-2; D gene: -; clone size: -; CDR3 DNA: TGTGCCAGTAGTATATTCGGGGCCAGCGGGGAGCTGTTTTTT; CDR3 protein: CASSIFGASGELFF
V gene: TRBV28; J gene: TRBJ2-1; D gene: -; clone size: -; CDR3 DNA: TGTGCCAGCGGAGGCATAGGGGCCTACAATGAGCAGTTCTTC; CDR3 protein: CASGGIGAYNEQFF
V gene: TRBV19; J gene: TRBJ2-7; D gene: TRBD1; clone size: -; CDR3 DNA: TGTGCCAGTAGTATAGATGGGACAGGGGGAGGCTACGAGCAGTACTTC; CDR3 protein: CASSIDGTGGGYEQYF
V gene: TRBV5-1; J gene: TRBJ2-5; D gene: -; clone size: -; CDR3 DNA: TGCGCCAGCAGCTTGAATGAAAGAAGGGCGTTTCCCCAAGAGACCCAGTACTTC; CDR3 protein: CASSLNERRAFPQETQYF
V gene: TRBV11-2; J gene: TRBJ2-7; D gene: -; clone size: -; CDR3 DNA: TGTGCCAGCAGCTTATCAACTACCAGCTCCTACGAGCAGTACTTC; CDR3 protein: CASSLSTTSSYEQYF
V gene: TRBV7-6; J gene: TRBJ2-7; D gene: TRBD1; clone size: -; CDR3 DNA: TGTGCCAGCAGCTTAAAGGGGGCGTCCTACGAGCAGTACTTC; CDR3 protein: CASSLKGASYEQYF
V gene: TRBV27; J gene: TRBJ2-1; D gene: -; clone size: -; CDR3 DNA: TGTGCCAGCAGTTTTAGTAGCCCTTACAATGAGCAGTTCTTC; CDR3 protein: CASSFSSPYNEQFF
V gene: TRBV4-1; J gene: TRBJ1-6; D gene: -; clone size: -; CDR3 DNA: TGCGCCAGCAGCCACGTTAGGGGAGATCGGGGTTCACCCCTCCACTTT; CDR3 protein: CASSHVRGDRGSPLHF
V gene: TRBV5-6; J gene: TRBJ2-7; D gene: TRBD1; clone size: -; CDR3 DNA: TGTGCCAGCAGCTTAATACAGGGGGGGCAGTACTTC; CDR3 protein: CASSLIQGGQYF
V gene: TRBV5-1; J gene: TRBJ2-7; D gene: -; clone size: -; CDR3 DNA: TGCGCCAGCAGCTTGGTCGGGGGAACCTACGAGCAGTACTTC; CDR3 protein: CASSLVGGTYEQYF
V gene: TRBV9; J gene: TRBJ2-2; D gene: -; clone size: -; CDR3 DNA: TGTGCCAGCAGCGTAGCACTACCCACCGGGGAGCTGTTTTTT; CDR3 protein: CASSVALPTGELFF
V gene: TRBV7-9; J gene: TRBJ2-5; D gene: -; clone size: -; CDR3 DNA: TGTGCCAGCAGCTTAGCCCAGATTCAAGAGACCCAGTACTTC; CDR3 protein: CASSLAQIQETQYF
V gene: TRBV6-6; J gene: TRBJ2-1; D gene: -; clone size: -; CDR3 DNA: TGTGCCACCTGCCCGGCTAGCTCCTACAATGAGCAGTTCTTC; CDR3 protein: CATCPASSYNEQFF
V gene: TRBV11-2; J gene: TRBJ2-1; D gene: TRBD2; clone size: -; CDR3 DNA: TGTGCCAGCAGCTTAGTTGCGGGAGGGCCTAGTGAGCAGTTCTTC; CDR3 protein: CASSLVAGGPSEQFF
V gene: TRBV19; J gene: TRBJ1-1; D gene: TRBD1; clone size: -; CDR3 DNA: TGTGCCAGTAGTCCCCGGACAGGGAAGACCACTGAAGCTTTCTTT; CDR3 protein: CASSPRTGKTTEAFF
V gene: TRBV6-5; J gene: TRBJ1-6; D gene: TRBD1; clone size: -; CDR3 DNA: TGTGCCAGCAGGGAACAGGGGGCGCTTAATTCACCCCTCCACTTT; CDR3 protein: CASREQGALNSPLHF
V gene: TRBV6-5; J gene: TRBJ2-1; D gene: -; clone size: -; CDR3 DNA: TGTGCCAGCAGCCTGCAGGGGACTTCCTACAATGAGCAGTTCTTC; CDR3 protein: CASSLQGTSYNEQFF